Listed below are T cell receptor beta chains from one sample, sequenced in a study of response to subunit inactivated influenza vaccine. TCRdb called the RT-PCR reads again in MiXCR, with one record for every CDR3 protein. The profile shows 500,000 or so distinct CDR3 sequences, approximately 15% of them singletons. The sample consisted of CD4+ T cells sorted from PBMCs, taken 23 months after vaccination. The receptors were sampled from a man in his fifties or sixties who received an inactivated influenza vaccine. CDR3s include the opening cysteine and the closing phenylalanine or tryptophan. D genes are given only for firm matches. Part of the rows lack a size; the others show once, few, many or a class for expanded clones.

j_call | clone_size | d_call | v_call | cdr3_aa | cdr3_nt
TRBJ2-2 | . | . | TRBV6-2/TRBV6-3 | CASRPYTGELFF | TGTGCCAGCAGACCCTACACCGGGGAGCTGTTTTTT
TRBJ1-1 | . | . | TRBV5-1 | CASSLASQIMNTEAFF | TGCGCCAGCAGCTTGGCCTCACAGATCATGAACACTGAAGCTTTCTTT
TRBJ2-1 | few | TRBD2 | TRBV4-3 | CASSHPGLYNEQFF | TGCGCCAGCAGCCACCCGGGACTATACAATGAGCAGTTCTTC
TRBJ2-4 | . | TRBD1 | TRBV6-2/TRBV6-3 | CASSLTGGRNIQYF | TGTGCCAGCAGCTTGACAGGGGGCAGAAACATTCAGTACTTC
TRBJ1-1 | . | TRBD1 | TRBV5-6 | CASSFVDRVGTEAFF | TGTGCCAGCAGCTTTGTGGACAGGGTGGGCACTGAAGCTTTCTTT
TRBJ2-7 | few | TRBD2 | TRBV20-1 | CSARDRKREVSEQYF | TGCAGTGCTAGAGATCGCAAGCGGGAGGTTTCCGAGCAGTACTTC
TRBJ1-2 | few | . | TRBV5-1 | CASSLVGAYGYTF | TGCGCCAGCAGCTTGGTAGGGGCCTATGGCTACACCTTC
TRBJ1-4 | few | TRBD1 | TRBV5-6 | CASRARGGSEKLFF | TGTGCCAGCCGCGCCAGGGGGGGTTCGGAAAAACTGTTTTTT
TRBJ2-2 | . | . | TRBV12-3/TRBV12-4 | CASSFLLGGPRTGELFF | TGTGCCAGCAGTTTTCTTCTAGGGGGGCCGCGGACCGGGGAGCTGTTTTTT
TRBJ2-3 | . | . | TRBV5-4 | CASSGNGDTQYF | TGTGCCAGCAGCGGCAACGGAGATACGCAGTATTTT
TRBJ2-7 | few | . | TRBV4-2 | CASSHAGTPIEQYF | TGTGCCAGCAGCCATGCCGGGACCCCTATCGAGCAGTACTTC
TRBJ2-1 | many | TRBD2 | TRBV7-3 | CASSSPGLKNEQFF | TGTGCCAGCAGCTCCCCGGGACTAAAGAATGAGCAGTTCTTC
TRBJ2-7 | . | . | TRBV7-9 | CASSPLSGEQYF | TGTGCCAGCAGCCCGCTCTCCGGCGAGCAGTACTTC
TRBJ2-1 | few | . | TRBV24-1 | CATSDFPSYNEQFF | TGTGCCACCAGTGATTTCCCCTCTTACAATGAGCAGTTCTTC
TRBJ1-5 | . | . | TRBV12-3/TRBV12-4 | CASSWGSGQPQHF | TGTGCCAGCAGTTGGGGGTCGGGACAGCCCCAGCATTTT
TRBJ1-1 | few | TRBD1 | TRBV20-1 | CSVRPGQLNTEAFF | TGCAGTGTCAGACCGGGACAGTTGAACACTGAAGCTTTCTTT
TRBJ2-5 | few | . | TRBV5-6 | CASSIGTYARETQYF | TGTGCCAGCAGCATCGGGACGTATGCCAGGGAGACCCAGTACTTC